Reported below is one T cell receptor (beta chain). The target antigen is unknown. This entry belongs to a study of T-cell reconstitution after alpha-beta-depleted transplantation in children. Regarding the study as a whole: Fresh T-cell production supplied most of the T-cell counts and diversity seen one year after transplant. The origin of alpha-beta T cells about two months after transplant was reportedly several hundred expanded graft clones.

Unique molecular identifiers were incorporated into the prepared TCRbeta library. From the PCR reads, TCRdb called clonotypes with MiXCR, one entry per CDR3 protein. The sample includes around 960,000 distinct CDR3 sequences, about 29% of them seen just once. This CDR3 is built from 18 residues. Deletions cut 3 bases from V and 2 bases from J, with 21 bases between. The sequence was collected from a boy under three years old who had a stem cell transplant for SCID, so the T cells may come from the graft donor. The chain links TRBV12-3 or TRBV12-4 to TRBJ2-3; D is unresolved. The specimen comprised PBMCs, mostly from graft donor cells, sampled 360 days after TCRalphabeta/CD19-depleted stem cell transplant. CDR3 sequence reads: CASSFAQDGVRVTDTQYF. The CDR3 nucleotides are TGTGCCAGCAGTTTTGCCCAGGATGGGGTTCGGGTCACAGATACGCAGTATTTT.